This T cell receptor beta chain was identified in a study of blood T cell repertoires in COVID-19. Turning to the study itself: The United States, Italy and Spain supplied acute and convalescent COVID-19 samples. The cDNA or gDNA used as material had been derived from T cells, B-cell-depleted T cells, or PBMCs.

The authors' processing: How many nucleated cells were present was estimated from reference gene primer amplification. Clones were read by immunoSEQ multiplex PCR, and TCRdb kept only the in-frame ones, dropping some. V, J and clone size reflect that table, while D and trimming were determined from the DNA. The sample holds some 700,000 clones, around 90% seen once. The CDR3 has 19 amino acids. In germline, CDR1 is SGHTA, CDR2 FQGNSA. V was clipped by 2 bases and J by 0 bases; unmatched bases: 10. Sequencing was done on a sample of peripheral blood. The TCR comes from a woman under 30 with acute or convalescent COVID-19. The chain links TRBV7-2 to TRBJ2-6; 7 nucleotides align to TRBD2. The CDR3 DNA follows: TGTGCCAGCAGCTTAACGGGGAGGGTCCCTTACTCTGGGGCCAACGTCCTGACTTTC. This gives the protein CASSLTGRVPYSGANVLTF.